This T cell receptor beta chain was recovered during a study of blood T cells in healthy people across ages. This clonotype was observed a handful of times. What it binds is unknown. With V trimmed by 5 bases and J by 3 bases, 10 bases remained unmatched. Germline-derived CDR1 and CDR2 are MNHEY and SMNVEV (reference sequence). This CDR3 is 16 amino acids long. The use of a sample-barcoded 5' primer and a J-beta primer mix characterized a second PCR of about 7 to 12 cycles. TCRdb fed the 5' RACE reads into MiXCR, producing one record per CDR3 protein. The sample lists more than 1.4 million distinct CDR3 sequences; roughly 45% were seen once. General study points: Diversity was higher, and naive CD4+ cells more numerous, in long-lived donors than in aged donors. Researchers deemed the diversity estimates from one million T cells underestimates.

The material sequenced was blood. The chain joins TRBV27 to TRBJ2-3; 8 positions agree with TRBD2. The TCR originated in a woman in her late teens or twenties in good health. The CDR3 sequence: CASSLTAGAATDTQYF. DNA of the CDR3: TGTGCCAGCAGTCTCACAGCGGGGGCTGCAACAGATACGCAGTATTTT.